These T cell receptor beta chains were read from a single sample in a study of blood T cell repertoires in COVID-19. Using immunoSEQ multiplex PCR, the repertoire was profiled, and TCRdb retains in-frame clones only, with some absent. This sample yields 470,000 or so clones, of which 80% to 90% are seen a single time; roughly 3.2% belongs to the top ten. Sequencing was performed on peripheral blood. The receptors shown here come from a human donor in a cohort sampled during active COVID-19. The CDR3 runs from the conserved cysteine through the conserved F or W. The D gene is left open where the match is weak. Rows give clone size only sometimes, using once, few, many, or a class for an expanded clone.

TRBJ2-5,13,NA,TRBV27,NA,TGTGCCAGCAGTTTAGTGGAGGGGTGGACCCAGTACTTC,CASSLVEGWTQYF
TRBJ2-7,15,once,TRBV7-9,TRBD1,TGTGCCAGCAGCAGAGCCGGGACAGGGACCTACGAGCAGTACTTC,CASSRAGTGTYEQYF
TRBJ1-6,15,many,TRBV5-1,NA,TGCGCCAGCAGCTTGAATCAGAATCGGGGTTCACCCCTCCACTTT,CASSLNQNRGSPLHF
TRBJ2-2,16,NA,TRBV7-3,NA,TGTGCCAGCAGCTTATTGGGGACCCGGGGGACCGGGGAGCTGTTTTTT,CASSLLGTRGTGELFF
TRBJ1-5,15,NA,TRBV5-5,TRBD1,TGTGCCAGCAGCTACGGACAGGGTTCGGTTCAGCCCCAGCATTTT,CASSYGQGSVQPQHF
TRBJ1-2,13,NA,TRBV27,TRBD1,TGTGCCAGCAGTTCACAGGGGATAAAGGGCTACACCTTC,CASSSQGIKGYTF
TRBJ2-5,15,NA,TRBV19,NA,TGTGCCAGTAGTAGGTCAAGGGGGACCTCGGAGACCCAGTACTTC,CASSRSRGTSETQYF
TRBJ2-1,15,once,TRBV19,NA,TGTGCCAGTAGTATAGGTCTAGCGCCTTACAATGAGCAGTTCTTC,CASSIGLAPYNEQFF
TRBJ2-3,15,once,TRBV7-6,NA,TGTGCCAGCAGCCCCGGACATATAGTCACAGATACGCAGTATTTT,CASSPGHIVTDTQYF
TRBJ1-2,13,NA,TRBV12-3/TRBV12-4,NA,TGTGCCAGCAGTTGGGGGGATAACTATGGCTACACCTTC,CASSWGDNYGYTF
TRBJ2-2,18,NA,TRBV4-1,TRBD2,TGCGCCAGCAGCCAAGATCCAAGCAGAACTAGCGGCACCGGGGAGCTGTTTTTT,CASSQDPSRTSGTGELFF
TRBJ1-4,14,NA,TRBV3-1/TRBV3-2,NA,TGTGCCAGCAGCCAAGATCCAGGGGACGAAAAACTGTTTTTT,CASSQDPGDEKLFF
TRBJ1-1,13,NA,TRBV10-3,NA,TGTGCCATCAGTGAGGGGGCAGGAACTGAAGCTTTCTTT,CAISEGAGTEAFF
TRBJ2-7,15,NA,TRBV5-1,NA,TGCGCCAGCAGCTTGGGGTGGGGAGTCCCCTACGAGCAGTACTTC,CASSLGWGVPYEQYF
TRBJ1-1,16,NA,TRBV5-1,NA,TGCGCCAGCAGCTTAACTGCCGGGACACCGAACACTGAAGCTTTCTTT,CASSLTAGTPNTEAFF
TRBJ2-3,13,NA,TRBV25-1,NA,TGTGCCAGCAGTGAATTCGGTAGAGATACGCAGTATTTT,CASSEFGRDTQYF
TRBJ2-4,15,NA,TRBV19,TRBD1,TGTGCCAGTGAAGGGACAGGGGGAAGCAAAAACATTCAGTACTTC,CASEGTGGSKNIQYF
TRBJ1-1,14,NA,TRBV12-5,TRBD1,TGTGCTAGTGGTTTGGGGACAGGGAGAGGAGAAGCTTTCTTT,CASGLGTGRGEAFF
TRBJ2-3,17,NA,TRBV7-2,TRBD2,TGTGCCAGCAGCTTAGATTGGACTAGCGGTAGCACAGATACGCAGTATTTT,CASSLDWTSGSTDTQYF
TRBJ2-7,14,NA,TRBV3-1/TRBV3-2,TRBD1,TGTGCCAGCAGCCACCGGGACAGGGCCCACGAGCAGTACTTC,CASSHRDRAHEQYF